This T cell receptor (beta chain) was captured in a study of breast tumors, draining lymph nodes, adjacent tissues. TCRdb fed the multiplex PCR reads into MiXCR, producing one record per CDR3 protein. The data show about 20,000 distinct CDR3 sequences, 32% seen once. This clonotype was seen ten or more times. With 4 bases removed from V and 4 bases from J, the gap between germline ends came to 19 bases. The CDR3 totals 16 residues. Per germline, CDR1 MNHEY and CDR2 SVGAGI. The chain uses TRBV6-5 and TRBJ1-2; D remains unclear. The origin of this receptor is a female donor with breast cancer. Some clones in this sample may be carry-over from other donors' samples. Input material: breast tumor tissue. The CDR3 DNA is TGTGCCAGCAGTTGGGAGGCGAGACCGCCGATCTATGGCTACACCTTC. Translated, it gives CASSWEARPPIYGYTF.